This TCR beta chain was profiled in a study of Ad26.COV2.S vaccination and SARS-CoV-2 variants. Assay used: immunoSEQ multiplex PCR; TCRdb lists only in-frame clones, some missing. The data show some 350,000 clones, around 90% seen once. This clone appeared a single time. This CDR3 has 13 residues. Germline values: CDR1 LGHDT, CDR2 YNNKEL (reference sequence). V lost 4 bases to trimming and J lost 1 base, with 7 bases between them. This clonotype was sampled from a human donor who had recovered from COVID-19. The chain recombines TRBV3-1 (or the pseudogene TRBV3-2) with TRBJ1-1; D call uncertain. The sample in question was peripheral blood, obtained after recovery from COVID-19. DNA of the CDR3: TGTGCCAGCAGCCTCCGCCCGAACACTGAAGCTTTCTTT. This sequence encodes CASSLRPNTEAFF.